This T cell receptor (beta chain) originates from a study of blood T cell repertoires in COVID-19. Study-level background: Collection of acute and convalescent COVID-19 samples took place in the United States, Italy and Spain. From T cells, B-cell-depleted T cells, or PBMCs came the material, which was cDNA or gDNA.

The authors' processing: Amplification from reference gene primers served as the basis for estimated nucleated cell counts. Repertoires were generated with immunoSEQ multiplex PCR, while TCRdb's copy carries only in-frame clones and drops some. The DNA was the basis for D and trimming; V, J and clone size are from that table. The repertoire consists of around 180,000 clones, with 74% occurring once and the leading ten covering 2.5% to 3%. The specimen sequenced was peripheral blood. The TCR originated in an elderly woman with acute or convalescent COVID-19.

The CDR3 here is CASKRGTSSDNEQFF. CDR3 DNA sequence: TGTGCCAGTAAGCGGGGGACTAGCAGCGACAATGAGCAGTTCTTC. V is TRBV18 and J is TRBJ2-1; the match to TRBD2 covers 9 bases. J gave up 5 bases and V 9 bases, and 11 bases lay outside the gene matches. The CDR3 is 15 amino acids. Germline CDR1 reads KGHSH; CDR2 reads LQKENI.